This T cell receptor (beta chain) originates from a study of response to subunit inactivated influenza vaccine. This clonotype showed up just a few times. Trimming pared 5 bases from V and 4 bases from J, leaving 14 bases between. CDR1 is MNHEY and CDR2 is SVGEGT in the germline V gene. This CDR3 is 14 amino acids long. One entry per CDR3 protein results from TCRdb running MiXCR on the RT-PCR reads. The sample consists of 650,000 or so distinct CDR3 sequences, approximately 15% of them appearing once. This TCR came from a man between 45 and 60 years old who received an inactivated influenza vaccine. This specimen consisted of PBMCs from blood, obtained 14 days before vaccination. V gene TRBV6-2 or TRBV6-3 combines with J gene TRBJ1-2; D possibly corresponds to TRBD1 (5 bases). In DNA form, the CDR3 reads TGTGCCAGCAGTGAGGGGAGTCTCTCCTATGGCTACACCTTC. Translation gives CASSEGSLSYGYTF.